This TCR beta chain appears in the sequencing data of a study of blood T cell repertoires in COVID-19. Overall study context: Donors in the United States, Italy and Spain gave samples during acute or convalescent COVID-19.

In germline, CDR1 is MNHEY, CDR2 SMNVEV (reference sequence). CDR3 length equals 14 residues. V lost 5 bases to trimming and J lost 6 bases, with 17 bases between them. Using immunoSEQ multiplex PCR, the repertoire was profiled, and TCRdb retains in-frame clones only, with some absent. Of 21,000 or so clones listed, 88% are singletons. The rearrangement links TRBV27 to TRBJ2-7; a possible D gene is TRBD1 (6 bases). The sample consisted of peripheral blood. This TCR derives from a human donor in a cohort sampled during active COVID-19. The donor label of this sample is uncertain. CDR3 in amino acids: CASSVVGGIGEQYF. The CDR3, as DNA: TGTGCCAGCAGTGTTGTAGGGGGTATAGGCGAGCAGTACTTC.